These 30 T cell receptor beta chains were all obtained from the same sample, sequenced in a study of OX40 agonist ivuxolimab in advanced cancers. The repertoire was sequenced with immunoSEQ multiplex PCR; TCRdb's copy has only in-frame clones and lacks some. The top ten hold over 7.5% of the sample, which has 60,000 to 65,000 clones, approximately 84% seen once. The sequences come from CD4+ or CD8+ T cells sorted from blood, collected in a trial of the OX40 agonist ivuxolimab. The source of these receptors is an adult with an advanced solid tumor such as melanoma, head and neck, liver or kidney cancer.

The CDR3 is CASRMGVNEQYF. CDR3 bases: TGTGCCAGCAGGATGGGGGTCAACGAGCAGTACTTC. This sequence joins TRBV2 and TRBJ2-7; D may match TRBD1 or TRBD2 (5 bases each). Germline V gene sequence: CDR1 SNHLY, CDR2 FYNNEI. Trimming stripped 6 bases from V and 5 bases from J, with 11 bases between. The CDR3 length is 12 residues.

In this sample, this clone turned up once. The chain carries TRBV28 and TRBJ2-7; no reliable D call. In germline, CDR1 is MDHEN, CDR2 SYDVKM. V lost 7 bases to trimming and J lost 0 bases, with 10 bases between them. CDR3 length equals 13 residues. CDR3 amino acids: CASTPQDSYEQYF. In nucleotides, the CDR3 is TGTGCCAGCACACCCCAGGACTCCTACGAGCAGTACTTC. Full variable domain (missing parts from reference TRBV28 and TRBJ2-7): DVKVTQSSRYLVKRTGEKVFLECVQDMDHENMFWYRQDPGLGLRLIYFSYDVKMKEKGDIPEGYSVSREKKERFSLILESASTNQTSMYLCASTPQDSYEQYFGPGTRLTVT.

This clone is a singleton in its sample. The J gene is TRBJ2-7, the V gene TRBV19; D uncertain. The V end lost 5 bases, the J end lost 0 bases, and 14 bases lay between the germline ends. Germline lookup yields CDR1 LNHDA and CDR2 SQIVND (reference sequence). CDR3 length: 15 residues. In DNA form, the CDR3 reads TGTGCCAGTAGTCTACGGAACTGGGGCTCCTACGAGCAGTACTTC. Translating gives CASSLRNWGSYEQYF.

The V and J genes are TRBV27 and TRBJ1-6, with 7 bases identical to TRBD1. Germline V gene lookup returns CDR1 MNHEY and CDR2 SMNVEV (reference sequence). The CDR3 is 14 residues long. J lost 10 bases, V lost 2 bases, and 5 bases had no gene match. CDR3: CASSLQGGVSPLHF. The CDR3 DNA sequence: TGTGCCAGCAGTTTACAGGGGGGGGTCTCACCCCTCCACTTT.

The V and J genes are TRBV7-2 and TRBJ1-2; no reliable D call. Germline V lookup: CDR1 SGHTA, CDR2 FQGNSA. Deletions cut 1 base from V and 1 base from J, with 7 bases between. CDR3 size: 14 residues. CDR3 in amino acids: CASSLEGYNYGYTF. CDR3 nucleotide sequence: TGTGCCAGCAGCTTAGAAGGGTATAACTATGGCTACACCTTC.

V usage is TRBV5-1 and J usage is TRBJ2-7; D is possibly TRBD1 (5 bases). In germline, CDR1 is SGHRS, CDR2 YFSETQ. This CDR3 comprises 14 residues. Deletions cut 0 bases from V and 1 base from J, with 8 bases between. This CDR3 is CASSLARQSYEQYF. In DNA, the CDR3 is TGCGCCAGCAGCTTGGCGAGACAGTCCTACGAGCAGTACTTC. Combining the CDR3 with reference TRBV5-1 and TRBJ2-7 gives the whole variable domain KAGVTQTPRYLIKTRGQQVTLSCSPISGHRSVSWYQQTPGQGLQFLFEYFSETQRNKGNFPGRFSGRQFSNSRSEMNVSTLELGDSALYLCASSLARQSYEQYFGPGTRLTVT.

The V call is TRBV5-1, the J call TRBJ2-7; 8 positions agree with TRBD2. The junction had 7 bases not matched to a gene; V was cut back by 2 bases and J by 3 bases. Germline CDR1 and CDR2: SGHRS and YFSETQ. The CDR3 extends over 15 amino acids. The CDR3 bases are TGCGCCAGCAGCTTTGCGAGCGGGGGCCGCTACGAGCAGTACTTC. Encoded protein: CASSFASGGRYEQYF.

The chain combines TRBV4-3 with TRBJ2-1, with D perhaps TRBD2 (6 bases). V lost 3 bases to trimming and J lost 8 bases, with 14 bases between them. Germline assignment: CDR1 LGHNA and CDR2 YSLEER. The CDR3 has 14 amino acids. The CDR3 reads CASSHRGTRDEQFF. The CDR3 DNA follows: TGCGCCAGCAGCCACCGCGGGACTCGCGATGAGCAGTTCTTC.

This chain links TRBV2 with TRBJ2-5; TRBD1 agrees at 7 bases. The J call may be mistaken, given a closer DNA end match to TRBJ2-7. This CDR3 spans 14 amino acids. CDR1 SNHLY and CDR2 FYNNEI come from the germline V gene. The CDR3 is CASSDSGTVYEQYF. The CDR3, as DNA: TGTGCCAGCAGTGACTCCGGGACAGTATACGAGCAGTACTTC.

The rearrangement links TRBV4-3 to TRBJ1-2, with D tentatively TRBD1 (5 bases). V shed 0 bases and J shed 2 bases, with 13 bases lying between them. The CDR3 totals 16 residues. Per the germline V gene, CDR1 is LGHNA and CDR2 is YSLEER. CDR3 loop: CASSQEDRPGNYGYTF. The CDR3 DNA reads TGCGCCAGCAGCCAAGAAGATCGCCCAGGGAACTATGGCTACACCTTC.

The chain employs TRBV4-3 and TRBJ2-1; D gene unclear. CDR1 LGHNA and CDR2 YSLEER come from the germline V gene. Trimming took 0 bases from V and 10 from J, leaving 10 bases between them. CDR3 size: 13 residues. For the CDR3, the DNA is TGCGCCAGCAGCCAAGATCGGACCGGGGAGCAGTTCTTC. Its protein is CASSQDRTGEQFF.

The chain recombines TRBV2 with TRBJ1-1; D gene uncertain. Per germline, CDR1 SNHLY and CDR2 FYNNEI. V was pared by 3 bases and J by 4 bases, with 24 bases between. The CDR3 covers 18 residues. The CDR3 coding sequence is TGTGCCAGCAGTGAGGTGGGCAGTTCCGACTCTATCGGCACTGAAGCTTTCTTT. Its translation: CASSEVGSSDSIGTEAFF.

The CDR3 DNA reads as TGTGCCACCGGACGGAACCAAGAGACCCAGTACTTC. Residues: CATGRNQETQYF. This chain uses TRBV15 with TRBJ2-5, with D uncertain. CDR1 and CDR2 (germline): LNHNV, YYDKDF (reference sequence). Deletions cut 8 bases from V and 0 bases from J, with 7 bases between. The CDR3 is made up of 12 amino acids. The complete variable domain, with remaining parts taken from reference TRBV15 and TRBJ2-5, reads DAMVIQNPRYQVTQFGKPVTLSCSQTLNHNVMYWYQQKSSQAPKLLFHYYDKDFNNEADTPDNFQSRRPNTSFCFLDIRSPGLGDTAMYLCATGRNQETQYFGPGTRLLVL.

The chain joins TRBV6-6 to TRBJ1-5; D gene ambiguous. CDR1 is MNHNY, CDR2 SVGAGI, per germline (reference sequence). V lost 2 bases, J lost 0 bases, and 8 bases lay in between. This CDR3 contains 15 residues. This chain's CDR3 is CASSYDGNSNQPQHF. Here the CDR3 DNA reads TGTGCCAGCAGTTACGACGGAAATAGCAATCAGCCCCAGCATTTT.

The rearrangement joins TRBV5-1 to TRBJ2-3; 7 bases are shared with TRBD1. With V trimmed by 2 bases and J by 5 bases, 5 bases remained unmatched. CDR1 and CDR2 from the germline V gene are SGHRS and YFSETQ. The CDR3 contains 14 residues. DNA of the CDR3: TGCGCCAGCAGCTTCCCACAGGGGCAAGATACGCAGTATTTT. This gives the protein CASSFPQGQDTQYF.

This clone occurred a few times. The chain combines TRBV18 with TRBJ2-2; 9 bases are shared with TRBD1. Germline CDR1 and CDR2: KGHSH and LQKENI. V gave up 3 bases and J gave up 5 bases; unmatched junction bases: 4. This CDR3 has 15 residues. CDR3 sequence reads: CASSPNRGQTGELFF. CDR3 DNA: TGTGCCAGCTCACCTAACAGGGGGCAAACCGGGGAGCTGTTTTTT.

The V call is TRBV11-2, the J call TRBJ1-2, with D possibly matching TRBD1 (5 bases). Trimming removed 2 bases from V and 7 bases from J, with 23 bases in between. This CDR3 contains 17 residues. CDR1 is SGHAT, CDR2 FQNNGV, per germline. The CDR3 DNA reads as TGTGCCAGCAGCTTAATCCCCCATGGCAGGGAGGCTTCTGGCTACACCTTC. It specifies CASSLIPHGREASGYTF.

The chain uses TRBV7-8 and TRBJ1-1; tentative D call: TRBD1 (5 bases). Germline loops: CDR1 SGHVS, CDR2 FQNEAQ. CDR3 length: 13 amino acids. V lost 10 bases, J lost 2 bases, and 14 bases lay in between. CDR3 coding DNA: TGTGCCAACGAGACCAGGGAAAACACTGAAGCTTTCTTT. Amino acid sequence: CANETRENTEAFF. Based on the CDR3 plus reference TRBV7-8 and TRBJ1-1, the full variable domain is GAGVSQSPRYKVAKRGQDVALRCDPISGHVSLFWYQQALGQGPEFLTYFQNEAQLDKSGLPSDRFFAERPEGSVSTLKIQRTQQEDSAVYLCANETRENTEAFFGQGTRLTVV.

The rearrangement uses TRBV5-1 and TRBJ2-3; D unclear. This CDR3 has 14 amino acids. V lost 0 bases to trimming and J lost 0 bases, with 5 bases between them. The germline V gene encodes CDR1 SGHRS and CDR2 YFSETQ. The CDR3 protein is CASSLAGSTDTQYF. The CDR3 nucleotides read TGCGCCAGCAGCTTGGCCGGTAGCACAGATACGCAGTATTTT.

This clone occurred a few times. The V gene is TRBV28, the J gene TRBJ1-4; tentatively, D is TRBD1 (6 bases). The CDR3 length is 14 residues. From germline, CDR1 is MDHEN and CDR2 SYDVKM. The V end lost 5 bases, the J end lost 9 bases, and 16 bases lay between the germline ends. CDR3: CASSRQGTVQKLFF. The CDR3 bases are TGTGCCAGCAGTCGGCAGGGGACGGTTCAAAAACTGTTTTTT. The full variable domain, its missing parts supplied by reference TRBV28 and TRBJ1-4, is DVKVTQSSRYLVKRTGEKVFLECVQDMDHENMFWYRQDPGLGLRLIYFSYDVKMKEKGDIPEGYSVSREKKERFSLILESASTNQTSMYLCASSRQGTVQKLFFGSGTQLSVL.

The chain uses TRBV9 and TRBJ2-2; no clear D gene. The germline V and J ends were trimmed by 0 bases and 6 bases, with 6 bases remaining between them. This CDR3 comprises 13 residues. Germline V gene sequence: CDR1 SGDLS, CDR2 YYNGEE. The CDR3 DNA reads TGTGCCAGCAGCGTAGGACCCGCCGGGGAGCTGTTTTTT. Its protein product is CASSVGPAGELFF.

The CDR3 protein is CASKLEGQGANEQFF. CDR3 coding DNA: TGTGCCAGCAAGCTCGAGGGACAGGGGGCGAATGAGCAGTTCTTC. V is TRBV6-1 and J is TRBJ2-1, with 12 bases lining up with TRBD1. Trimming at V came to 7 bases and at J to 7 bases, leaving 8 bases not matched to a gene. CDR3 length equals 15 residues. Germline V gene sequence: CDR1 MNHNS, CDR2 SASEGT.

The rearrangement uses TRBV11-2 and TRBJ2-5; TRBD2 agrees at 8 bases. Germline CDR1 SGHAT, CDR2 FQNNGV. With 2 bases clipped from V and 6 bases from J, the junction kept 8 bases outside the gene matches. The CDR3 spans 15 residues. The CDR3 region is CASSLSSGSSKTQYF. For the CDR3, the DNA is TGTGCCAGCAGCTTATCCAGCGGGAGTTCCAAGACCCAGTACTTC.

This clone was seen only a few times. V and J are TRBV4-3 and TRBJ1-6, with D possibly being TRBD1 (5 bases). Germline V lookup: CDR1 LGHNA, CDR2 YSLEER. The CDR3 sequence is 15 residues long. The V end lost 4 bases, the J end lost 7 bases, and 14 bases lay between the germline ends. CDR3 nucleotide sequence: TGCGCCAGCAGCCTTACGGGGCCCCGAAATTCACCCCTCCACTTT. This encodes CASSLTGPRNSPLHF.

The V and J genes are TRBV28 and TRBJ1-5; possibly TRBD1 for D (5 bases). Trimming cost V 5 bases and J 2 bases, with 22 bases left between them. The CDR3 is 18 amino acids. Germline V gives CDR1 MDHEN, CDR2 SYDVKM. DNA of the CDR3: TGTGCCAGCAGTACCCGCCGGGGCGGAACTCTGGGCAATCAGCCCCAGCATTTT. Protein product: CASSTRRGGTLGNQPQHF. Looking up the rest from reference TRBV28 and TRBJ1-5 gives the full variable domain: DVKVTQSSRYLVKRTGEKVFLECVQDMDHENMFWYRQDPGLGLRLIYFSYDVKMKEKGDIPEGYSVSREKKERFSLILESASTNQTSMYLCASSTRRGGTLGNQPQHFGDGTRLSIL.

The V gene is TRBV11-2, the J gene TRBJ1-2; tentatively, D is TRBD1 (6 bases). CDR1 and CDR2 (germline): SGHAT, FQNNGV. The V end was cut by 2 bases, the J end by 6 bases, with 13 bases between. The CDR3 is made up of 14 amino acids. The CDR3 loop reads CASSLIGGLDGYTF. In DNA, the CDR3 is TGTGCCAGCAGCTTAATCGGGGGCTTGGATGGCTACACCTTC.

The chain uses TRBV25-1 and TRBJ2-3, with 8 positions matching TRBD1. CDR3 length: 16 amino acids. Germline-derived CDR1 and CDR2 are MGHDK and SYGVNS. V lost 5 bases and J lost 6; bases outside the gene matches: 13. The CDR3 spells CASSPSDRAGSDTQYF. The CDR3, as DNA: TGTGCCAGCAGTCCCTCGGACAGGGCGGGTTCGGATACGCAGTATTTT.

The gene calls are TRBV5-4 and TRBJ2-1; 10 bases align to TRBD2. The CDR3 loop spans 15 amino acids. With V trimmed by 3 bases and J by 4 bases, 4 bases remained unmatched. Per the germline V gene, CDR1 is SGHNT and CDR2 is YYREEE (reference sequence). CDR3 region: CASSSYSGGYNEQFF. CDR3 nucleotide sequence: TGTGCCAGCAGCTCTTATAGCGGGGGGTACAATGAGCAGTTCTTC.

The V call is TRBV6-1, the J call TRBJ2-2; 11 bases map to TRBD1. The CDR3 covers 16 residues. Germline values: CDR1 MNHNS, CDR2 SASEGT. Germline trimming cut 4 bases from V and 5 bases from J; bases unmatched to any gene: 6. The CDR3 sequence is CASSVKGTGGTGELFF. The CDR3 DNA follows: TGTGCCAGCAGTGTCAAAGGGACAGGGGGAACCGGGGAGCTGTTTTTT.

J is TRBJ1-4 and V is TRBV9, with D unresolved. This CDR3 spans 14 amino acids. The V gene's germline CDR1 is SGDLS and CDR2 YYNGEE. V was cut by 5 bases and J by 0 bases, with 8 bases left in between. The CDR3 region is CASSEQPTNEKLFF. The CDR3 DNA follows: TGTGCCAGCAGTGAACAGCCAACTAATGAAAAACTGTTTTTT. The full variable domain, with the rest looked up from reference TRBV9 and TRBJ1-4, is DSGVTQTPKHLITATGQRVTLRCSPRSGDLSVYWYQQSLDQGLQFLIQYYNGEERAKGNILERFSAQQFPDLHSELNLSSLELGDSALYFCASSEQPTNEKLFFGSGTQLSVL.